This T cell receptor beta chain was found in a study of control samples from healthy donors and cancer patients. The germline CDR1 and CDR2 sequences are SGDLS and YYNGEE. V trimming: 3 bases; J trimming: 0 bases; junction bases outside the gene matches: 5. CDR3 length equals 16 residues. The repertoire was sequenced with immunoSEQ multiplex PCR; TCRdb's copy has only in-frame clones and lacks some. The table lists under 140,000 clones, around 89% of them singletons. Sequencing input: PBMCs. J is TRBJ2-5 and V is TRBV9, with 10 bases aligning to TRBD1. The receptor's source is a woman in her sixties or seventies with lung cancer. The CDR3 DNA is TGTGCCAGCAGCGCCACGGGACAGGGGAACCAAGAGACCCAGTACTTC. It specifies CASSATGQGNQETQYF.